This entry lists 27 T cell receptor beta chains sequenced from one sample in a study of cytomegalovirus exposure and HLA in healthy donors (dated by TCRdb to the late 2010s). The library was obtained by the immunoSEQ multiplex PCR assay. For the multiplex PCR, a mixture combining 60 forward primers for TCR Vbeta segments and 13 reverse primers for TCR Jbeta segments was used. In its TCRdb copy, this immuneACCESS table keeps in-frame sequences only and misses some clones. Where compared with another copy, unresolved V genes explain less than half of these, and the others have no known cause. The sample has around 110,000 clones on record, around four fifths of them singletons. Roughly 8% of the sample is taken by the ten largest. The sequencing sample was made of PBMCs. The receptor source for this set is a man between 25 and 39 years old in good health and CMV-seronegative.

The gene calls are TRBV5-1 and TRBJ2-6; a possible D gene is TRBD1 (6 bases). Germline-derived CDR1 and CDR2 are SGHRS and YFSETQ. CDR3 length: 18 amino acids. V gave up 3 bases and J gave up 1 base, with 17 bases separating them. The CDR3 region is CASSSTGQRMSGANVLTF. The CDR3 DNA follows: TGCGCCAGCAGCTCCACAGGACAGAGGATGTCTGGGGCCAACGTCCTGACTTTC.

The chain has TRBV4-1 and TRBJ2-7; possible D gene TRBD1, 7 bases. The CDR3 length is 16 residues. The V end lost 4 bases, the J end lost 0 bases, and 16 bases lay between the germline ends. CDR1 MGHRA and CDR2 YSYEKL come from the germline V gene. This chain's CDR3 is CASSLRQGGGSYEQYF. The CDR3 region has the DNA TGCGCCAGCAGCCTACGACAGGGAGGAGGCTCCTACGAGCAGTACTTC.

The J gene is TRBJ2-7, the V gene TRBV7-2, with D hard to call. The CDR3 length is 11 residues. Looked up from germline, CDR1 is SGHTA and CDR2 is FQGNSA. Trimming left V 5 bases short and J 3 bases short, with 5 bases between. The CDR3 DNA is TGTGCCAGCAGCCCGTTCTACGAGCAGTACTTC. It yields the protein CASSPFYEQYF.

In the case of this clone: Sequence at one end of the junction differs from germline and may be a read error. The CDR3 bases are TGTGCCACCAGAAGAGAAGGGGGCACTGAAGCTTTCTTT. As protein: CATRREGGTEAFF. The rearrangement links TRBV15 to TRBJ1-1, with D perhaps matching TRBD1 (6 bases). The CDR3 covers 13 residues. Germline V gene data show CDR1 as LNHNV and CDR2 as YYDKDF (reference sequence).

The chain joins TRBV6-5 to TRBJ1-1, with D possibly being TRBD1 (5 bases). Germline assignment: CDR1 MNHEY and CDR2 SVGAGI. The CDR3 totals 15 residues. Deletions cut 7 bases from V and 2 bases from J, with 17 bases between. CDR3 protein: CASTQRGGKNTEAFF. Written as DNA, the CDR3 is TGTGCCAGCACCCAACGGGGGGGGAAAAACACTGAAGCTTTCTTT.

The chain has TRBV6-5 and TRBJ2-1; 11 nucleotides agree with TRBD1. This CDR3 is built from 15 residues. Germline V gives CDR1 MNHEY, CDR2 SVGAGI. With 2 bases clipped from V and 8 bases from J, the junction kept 5 bases outside the gene matches. The CDR3 reads CASSYGGTGGYEQFF. CDR3 nucleotide sequence: TGTGCCAGCAGTTACGGCGGGACAGGGGGTTATGAGCAGTTCTTC.

This clone occurred a few times. This chain joins TRBV6-1 and TRBJ2-1; D not certain. Trimming took 2 bases from V and 4 from J, leaving 6 bases between them. Germline CDR1 reads MNHNS; CDR2 reads SASEGT. This CDR3 is built from 13 residues. The CDR3 loop reads CASSETVYNEQFF. Here the CDR3 DNA reads TGTGCCAGCAGTGAAACGGTTTACAATGAGCAGTTCTTC.

The genes are TRBV9 and TRBJ2-5; D is ambiguous. V dropped 0 bases and J dropped 1 base, with 7 bases sitting between them. Germline V gene lookup returns CDR1 SGDLS and CDR2 YYNGEE. The CDR3 spans 14 residues. The CDR3 loop is CASSVDGRQETQYF. The CDR3 DNA sequence: TGTGCCAGCAGCGTAGATGGGCGCCAAGAGACCCAGTACTTC. The whole variable domain, filled in from reference TRBV9 and TRBJ2-5, reads DSGVTQTPKHLITATGQRVTLRCSPRSGDLSVYWYQQSLDQGLQFLIQYYNGEERAKGNILERFSAQQFPDLHSELNLSSLELGDSALYFCASSVDGRQETQYFGPGTRLLVL.

This chain uses TRBV19 with TRBJ2-7; 12 positions agree with TRBD2. The CDR3 covers 17 residues. The trim removed 10 bases at V and 5 bases at J, leaving 18 bases unmatched. Germline values: CDR1 LNHDA, CDR2 SQIVND (reference sequence). For the CDR3, the DNA is TGTGCCACAACACGCAGCGCTAGCGGGAGGGCTAGTAACGAGCAGTACTTC. It specifies CATTRSASGRASNEQYF.

This clone appeared once. The rearrangement joins TRBV21-1 to TRBJ2-1; the table's D gene call, TRBD2, was not cross checked with the DNA. TRBV21-1 is a pseudogene. This CDR3 region has 18 residues. The DNA for the CDR3 is TGTGCCAGCAGCAAAGGTTGGGGAGGCTCGAGCTCCTACAATGAGCAGTTCTTC. Amino acids: CASSKGWGGSSSYNEQFF.

The chain employs TRBV5-1 and TRBJ2-3; D gene uncertain. The CDR3 sequence is 14 residues long. V lost 3 bases, J lost 1 base, and 9 bases lay in between. Germline-derived CDR1 and CDR2 are SGHRS and YFSETQ. The CDR3 DNA is TGCGCCAGCAGCTCACGCCGGGGCACAGATACGCAGTATTTT. Protein: CASSSRRGTDTQYF.

This clone was observed a single time. The gene calls are TRBV7-3 and TRBJ2-5; 7 nucleotides match TRBD2. The CDR3 runs to 14 residues. Losses at the gene ends were 5 bases for V and 2 bases for J; bases not matched to a gene: 5. CDR1 and CDR2 from the germline V gene are SGHTA and FQGTGA. CDR3 amino acids: CASSPGTIQETQYF. The CDR3 DNA reads as TGTGCCAGCAGCCCCGGGACTATTCAAGAGACCCAGTACTTC.

This chain links TRBV2 with TRBJ1-1; D is unclear. V was clipped by 8 bases and J by 3 bases, with 13 bases between them. Germline CDR1 is SNHLY and CDR2 is FYNNEI. CDR3 size: 13 residues. This CDR3 reads CASEVPPHTEAFF. The CDR3 DNA is TGTGCCAGCGAGGTTCCCCCGCACACTGAAGCTTTCTTT.

The chain has TRBV10-1 and TRBJ2-3; 8 bases agree with TRBD1. This CDR3 has 15 amino acids. Germline loops: CDR1 WNHNN, CDR2 SYGVQD (reference sequence). J lost 1 base, V lost 4 bases, and 4 bases had no gene match. The chain's CDR3 is CASSAPGQGTDTQYF. Written as DNA, the CDR3 is TGCGCCAGCAGTGCCCCGGGACAGGGCACAGATACGCAGTATTTT.

This chain connects TRBV10-3 to TRBJ2-7; TRBD1 agrees at 9 bases. The germline V gene encodes CDR1 ENHRY and CDR2 SYGVKD. V lost 6 bases to trimming and J lost 2 bases; unmatched junction nucleotides: 8. The CDR3 is 15 residues long. CDR3 DNA: TGTGCCATCAGCGGAAACACAGGGGGCGCCTACGAGCAGTACTTC. It yields the protein CAISGNTGGAYEQYF.

The chain uses TRBV5-6 and TRBJ2-5; 7 bases agree with TRBD1. V was clipped by 4 bases and J by 5 bases; unmatched bases: 11. Germline V gives CDR1 SGHDT, CDR2 YYEEEE. The CDR3 runs 15 residues. Written as DNA, the CDR3 is TGTGCCAGCAGCGCCCCACAGGGGCTGGGGGAGACCCAGTACTTC. This sequence encodes CASSAPQGLGETQYF.

This clone was counted a few times. The chain joins TRBV7-3 to TRBJ2-5; TRBD2 matches at 7 bases. The length of the CDR3 is 15 residues. The J segment lost 3 bases and the V segment lost 1 base, leaving 5 bases of the junction unmatched. The germline V gene has CDR1 SGHTA and CDR2 FQGTGA. The CDR3, as DNA: TGTGCCAGCAGCTTAAACGGCGGGACTAAAGAGACCCAGTACTTC. Protein: CASSLNGGTKETQYF.

This chain uses TRBV2 with TRBJ2-7; tentative D call: TRBD1 (7 bases). CDR1 is SNHLY, CDR2 FYNNEI, per germline. The CDR3 runs to 17 residues. V gave up 10 bases and J gave up 3 bases, with 28 bases separating them. The CDR3 bases are TGTGCCATCGCCGTAATAATAACCGCAGGGGGAGGCTACGAGCAGTACTTC. This sequence encodes CAIAVIITAGGGYEQYF.

The chain joins TRBV5-8 to TRBJ1-2; the D gene is possibly TRBD1 (6 bases). The CDR3 runs 14 residues. The germline gives CDR1 SGHTS, CDR2 YDEGEE. V lost 4 bases and J 2 bases, leaving 12 bases between the germline ends. CDR3 sequence: CASSSRTANYGYTF. The CDR3 nucleotides read TGTGCCAGCAGCAGCCGGACAGCAAACTATGGCTACACCTTC.

J is TRBJ1-5 and V is TRBV19; 11 nucleotides line up with TRBD1. Losses at the gene ends were 7 bases for V and 4 bases for J; bases not matched to a gene: 6. The CDR3 totals 15 residues. CDR1 is LNHDA and CDR2 is SQIVND in the germline V gene (reference sequence). The DNA of the CDR3 is TGTGCCAGTACGCGGACAGGGGGCAGGAATCAGCCCCAGCATTTT. Amino acid sequence: CASTRTGGRNQPQHF. The entire variable domain, with the rest obtained from reference TRBV19 and TRBJ1-5, is as follows: DGGITQSPKYLFRKEGQNVTLSCEQNLNHDAMYWYRQDPGQGLRLIYYSQIVNDFQKGDIAEGYSVSREKKESFPLTVTSAQKNPTAFYLCASTRTGGRNQPQHFGDGTRLSIL.

The chain uses TRBV7-9 and TRBJ2-1; 9 bases map to TRBD1. J lost 3 bases, V lost 4 bases, and 4 bases had no gene match. Germline loops: CDR1 SEHNR, CDR2 FQNEAQ (reference sequence). The CDR3 loop spans 15 amino acids. This CDR3 is CASSSDRGSYNEQFF. Written as DNA, the CDR3 is TGTGCCAGCAGCTCCGACAGGGGGAGCTACAATGAGCAGTTCTTC.

The V and J genes are TRBV5-1 and TRBJ2-5; no reliable D call. The CDR3 is 17 amino acids. CDR1 is SGHRS, CDR2 YFSETQ, per germline. V was clipped by 0 bases and J by 2 bases, with 17 bases between them. The CDR3 DNA follows: TGCGCCAGCAGCTTGGGTCCTCCATCCACCCGGCAAGAGACCCAGTACTTC. Residues: CASSLGPPSTRQETQYF.

The chain recombines TRBV11-2 with TRBJ1-1, with 7 nucleotides matching TRBD1. V shed 7 bases, J shed 13 bases, and the junction held 15 bases outside the gene matches. The CDR3 loop spans 13 amino acids. In germline, CDR1 is SGHAT, CDR2 FQNNGV. CDR3 nucleotide sequence: TGTGCCAGCACCCTTAATACTGGGACAGAGAATTTCTTT. It codes for CASTLNTGTENFF. The full variable domain, its missing parts supplied by reference TRBV11-2 and TRBJ1-1, is EAGVAQSPRYKIIEKRQSVAFWCNPISGHATLYWYQQILGQGPKLLIQFQNNGVVDDSQLPKDRFSAERLKGVDSTLKIQPAKLEDSAVYLCASTLNTGTENFFGQGTRLTVV.

The V and J genes are TRBV6-1 and TRBJ1-6; 7 positions match TRBD1. V gave up 5 bases and J gave up 11 bases; unmatched junction bases: 9. Germline V lookup: CDR1 MNHNS, CDR2 SASEGT. CDR3 length: 14 residues. The CDR3 DNA reads as TGTGCCAGCAGTCCCCAGGGGGGAGAGACACCCCTCCACTTT. Its translation is CASSPQGGETPLHF.

The chain carries TRBV27 and TRBJ2-5; TRBD1 matches at 7 bases. V shed 7 bases and J 4 bases; nucleotides not matched to a gene: 12. The CDR3 length is 15 residues. Germline V gives CDR1 MNHEY, CDR2 SMNVEV (reference sequence). The CDR3 reads CASTPTTGRGETQYF. CDR3 nucleotide sequence: TGTGCCAGCACCCCAACGACAGGGAGAGGAGAGACCCAGTACTTC.

The chain uses TRBV7-9 and TRBJ2-5; D is undetermined. Trimming cost V 2 bases and J 11 bases, with 12 bases left between them. Germline values: CDR1 SEHNR, CDR2 FQNEAQ (reference sequence). The CDR3 loop spans 12 amino acids. The CDR3 DNA is TGTGCCAGCAGCTTAAGTGGGCCTGAGCAGTACTTC. Translation: CASSLSGPEQYF.

The V gene is TRBV18, the J gene TRBJ2-3; a possible D gene is TRBD2 (6 bases). This CDR3 is 16 amino acids long. Germline values: CDR1 KGHSH, CDR2 LQKENI. V shed 0 bases and J shed 2 bases, with 12 bases lying between them. CDR3 sequence: CASSPPGAGLTDTQYF. The CDR3 DNA is TGTGCCAGCTCACCACCTGGGGCGGGGCTCACAGATACGCAGTATTTT.